The clone carrying this T cell receptor (beta chain) was detected only a few times. The antigen remains unidentified. RNA extraction and reverse transcription yielded cDNA as sequencing template. Repertoires were generated with immunoSEQ multiplex PCR, while TCRdb's copy carries only in-frame clones and drops some. The sample lists about 200,000 clones, approximately 53% seen once, with approximately 4.9% in the top ten. This record comes from a study of CD8+ T cells in alopecia areata. General study points: Lesional scalp, notably in alopecia totalis/universalis, had clonality above that of normal scalp. When scalp samples are sequenced, resident alphabeta T cells of normal skin are also captured. In patients, TCRs were shared less clearly than in mice, and HLA may possibly be involved.

This CDR3 comprises 11 residues. V was trimmed by 7 bases and J by 1 base, leaving 7 bases between them. Germline CDR1 reads SQVTM; CDR2 reads ANQGSEA. The V call is TRBV29-1, the J call TRBJ1-1, with no clear D. Source material: CD8+ T cells sorted from blood. The receptor was derived from a human donor in good health. The CDR3 region is CSGFGNTEAFF. The CDR3 nucleotides are TGCAGCGGCTTTGGGAACACTGAAGCTTTCTTT.